The rows below give T cell receptor beta chains drawn from one sample of a study of radiotherapy plus CTLA-4 blockade in lung cancer. This table comes from immunoSEQ multiplex PCR, and its TCRdb copy is limited to in-frame clones, with some not included. The table lists some 110,000 clones, 81% of them singletons. The specimen comprised peripheral blood, sampled from a patient treated with radiotherapy plus ipilimumab. The receptors here all came from a human donor with non-small cell lung cancer that progressed on radiotherapy plus ipilimumab. Some clones in this sample may be carry-over from other donors' samples. The CDR3 runs from the conserved cysteine through the conserved F or W. D genes are given only for firm matches. Clone size appears in some rows only: once, few, many, or a class for an expanded clone.

>TRBJ2-2|few|TRBV6-5|NA
TGTGCCAGCAACTTACGGGCTACGAACACCGGGGAGCTGTTTTTT
CASNLRATNTGELFF
>TRBJ1-6|NA|TRBV4-2|TRBD1
TGTGCCAGCAGCCCCGGGACAGGGTCGTATTCACCCCTCCACTTT
CASSPGTGSYSPLHF
>TRBJ2-1|NA|TRBV6-5|TRBD2
TGTGCCAGCAGGCTGGGACTAGCGGAATACAATGAGCAGTTCTTC
CASRLGLAEYNEQFF
>TRBJ2-1|NA|TRBV5-1|TRBD2
TGCGCCAGCAGCTTTGCGGGGGGCGGTACCTACAATGAGCAGTTCTTC
CASSFAGGGTYNEQFF
>TRBJ1-6|NA|TRBV2|NA
TGTGCCAGCAGTGCGTTAGGACCCCACTATAATTCACCCCTCCACTTT
CASSALGPHYNSPLHF
>TRBJ2-7|once|TRBV21-1|NA
TGTGCCAGCAGCAAAGCGATCCCGATCTACGAGCAGTACTTC
CASSKAIPIYEQYF
>TRBJ2-5|NA|TRBV6-1|TRBD1
TGTGCCAGCAGTGAATGGGGGGACAGGGAGGTGGGGACCCAGTACTTC
CASSEWGDREVGTQYF
>TRBJ2-2|NA|TRBV5-8|NA
TGTGCCAGCAGCCTGGGACCTTCTAACACCGGGGAGCTGTTTTTT
CASSLGPSNTGELFF
>TRBJ1-6|NA|TRBV4-1|NA
TGCGCATCTCGGGGGTCCTTCCAGGAGATTTCACCCCTCCACTTT
CASRGSFQEISPLHF
>TRBJ2-5|few|TRBV6-1|TRBD1
TGTGCCAGCAGTGAAGCGAAAGGGGGCGCAGAGACCCAGTACTTC
CASSEAKGGAETQYF
>TRBJ1-5|once|TRBV6-5|NA
TGTGCCAGCACCCCACACGACAGAGTCAATCAGCCCCAGCATTTT
CASTPHDRVNQPQHF
>TRBJ1-1|NA|TRBV28|NA
TGTGCCAGCAGTTCCTCGGTATACACTGAAGCTTTCTTT
CASSSSVYTEAFF
>TRBJ2-7|NA|TRBV6-1|TRBD2
TGTGCCAGCAGTGAGATTGAGGCTAGCGGGGTTTACGAGCAGTACTTC
CASSEIEASGVYEQYF
>TRBJ2-7|NA|TRBV4-1|TRBD1
TGCGCCAGCAGCCAACAGGGACAGGGGGCTATGCAGTACTTC
CASSQQGQGAMQYF
>TRBJ2-6|once|TRBV29-1|TRBD1
TGCAGCGTCTGGACAGGATCTTACTCTGGGGCCAACGTCCTGACTTTC
CSVWTGSYSGANVLTF
>TRBJ1-5|NA|TRBV5-5|NA
TGTGCCAGCAGCCCCTCGACAGGCCGAATTGGCAATCAGCCCCAGCATTTT
CASSPSTGRIGNQPQHF
>TRBJ1-5|NA|TRBV7-2|TRBD1
TGTGCCAGCAGCCAAGGGACAGATTATCAGCCCCAGCATTTT
CASSQGTDYQPQHF
>TRBJ2-7|NA|TRBV7-6|TRBD1
TGTGCCAGCACCCCGGGGACAGGGAGGGAGCAGTACTTC
CASTPGTGREQYF
>TRBJ1-5|NA|TRBV30|NA
TGTGCCTGGAGTGTAGTGCCGTTAAGTCAGCCCCAGCATTTT
CAWSVVPLSQPQHF
>TRBJ2-1|NA|TRBV10-3|NA
TGTGCCATCAGTGAGGAGGGGGGGTCTGAGCAGTTCTTC
CAISEEGGSEQFF
>TRBJ1-5|NA|TRBV4-2|NA
TGTGCCAGCAGCCAAGCCGAGATATATCAGCCCCAGCATTTT
CASSQAEIYQPQHF
>TRBJ1-2|few|TRBV6-5|NA
TGTGCCAGCAGTGTTTCCCTCCGAGCTGGCTACACCTTC
CASSVSLRAGYTF
>TRBJ2-5|few|TRBV6-5|NA
TGTGCCAGCAGTTACACAAGAGGGGAGACCCAGTACTTC
CASSYTRGETQYF
>TRBJ1-1|NA|TRBV5-1|NA
TGCGCCTCGAAAGACCAAGGGATGAACACTGAAGCTTTCTTT
CASKDQGMNTEAFF
>TRBJ1-5|NA|TRBV5-1|NA
TGCGCCAGCAGCTGTTACAGGATGGTATCTCAGCCCCAGCATTTT
CASSCYRMVSQPQHF
>TRBJ1-1|NA|TRBV18|TRBD1
TGTGCCAGCTCGCGACAGGGGAACACTGAAGCTTTCTTT
CASSRQGNTEAFF